The 7 T cell receptor beta chains in this list originate from one sample, sequenced in a study of beta chain features in type 1 diabetes. Study-wide results and limits: Among all four CD4+ subsets, Type 1 diabetes patients had TCRB CDR3s that were moderately but significantly shorter.

Of the isolated RNA, all was reverse transcribed, and so the sequenced material was expressed TCRB transcripts. The method was immunoSEQ multiplex PCR; TCRdb's version includes in-frame clones alone and lacks a portion of them. Here the sample spans about 660,000 clones, around 15% being singletons. Their recognized antigens are unknown. The specimen sequenced was naive CD4+ T cells from blood. The receptors derive from a man aged 18 to 30 with type 1 diabetes.

In this sample, this clone turned up a few times. The gene calls are TRBV30 and TRBJ1-3; the D gene is possibly TRBD1 (5 bases). The CDR3 is 15 amino acids. Germline assignment: CDR1 GTSNPN and CDR2 SVGIG (reference sequence). V shed 4 bases and J shed 0 bases, with 13 bases lying between them. The CDR3 spells CAWIWGADSGNTIYF. CDR3 nucleotide sequence: TGTGCCTGGATATGGGGCGCAGACTCTGGAAACACCATATATTTT.

This clone was observed a handful of times. The J gene is TRBJ2-3, the V gene TRBV28; D could derive from TRBD1 or TRBD2 (5 bases each). The CDR3 covers 14 residues. V lost 3 bases to trimming and J lost 2 bases, with 9 bases between them. CDR1 is MDHEN and CDR2 is SYDVKM in the germline V gene. The DNA of the CDR3 is TGTGCCAGCAGTTTGGGGGATTTCACAGATACGCAGTATTTT. Translating gives CASSLGDFTDTQYF.

CDR3 amino acids: CASRGGGQGVDEQFF. CDR3 DNA sequence: TGTGCCAGCAGAGGAGGAGGACAGGGTGTCGATGAGCAGTTCTTC. This sequence joins TRBV5-4 and TRBJ2-1; 8 bases are shared with TRBD1. Looked up from germline, CDR1 is SGHNT and CDR2 is YYREEE (reference sequence). V shed 5 bases, J shed 8 bases, and the junction held 12 bases outside the gene matches. The CDR3 has 15 amino acids.

The chain carries TRBV7-9 and TRBJ2-3; D is unresolved. The V and J ends lost 1 base and 0 bases respectively, with 5 bases between them. Germline CDR1 reads SEHNR; CDR2 reads FQNEAQ (reference sequence). The CDR3 consists of 14 residues. Written as DNA, the CDR3 is TGTGCCAGCAGCTTAGGGGCTAGCACAGATACGCAGTATTTT. Translation gives CASSLGASTDTQYF.

This clone has a handful of counts. The chain couples TRBV29-1 to TRBJ2-7; D unclear. The germline V gene encodes CDR1 SQVTM and CDR2 ANQGSEA. The V gene lost 4 bases and the J gene lost 6 bases, with 13 bases spanning the gap. The CDR3 totals 12 residues. The CDR3 loop reads CSVGQPGAEQYF. In DNA, the CDR3 is TGCAGCGTTGGCCAGCCCGGAGCCGAGCAGTACTTC.

This clone showed up just a few times. This rearrangement joins TRBV20-1 to TRBJ2-4, with D uncertain. The length of the CDR3 is 10 residues. CDR1 and CDR2 from the germline V gene are DFQATT and SNEGSKA (reference sequence). V lost 6 bases, J lost 6 bases, and 6 bases lay in between. The CDR3 DNA is TGCAGTGCCCAAGGAAACATTCAGTACTTC. Its protein is CSAQGNIQYF.

The rearrangement joins TRBV18 to TRBJ2-7; tentatively, D is TRBD1 (5 bases). This CDR3 comprises 14 residues. The ends were cut back, 4 bases at V and 3 bases at J, with 13 bases in the middle. Germline V gene sequence: CDR1 KGHSH, CDR2 LQKENI. This CDR3 reads CASSQTDQGYEQYF. The CDR3 coding sequence is TGTGCCAGCTCACAGACTGATCAGGGCTACGAGCAGTACTTC.